One sample yielded the 27 T cell receptor beta chains listed below, sequenced in a study of T cell responses to AZD1222 COVID-19 vaccine. This table comes from immunoSEQ multiplex PCR, and its TCRdb copy is limited to in-frame clones, with some not included. The sample records about 56,000 clones, over 75% being singletons. The material sequenced was peripheral blood, taken on day 0 of AZD1222 vaccination. The receptors derive from an adult in good health.

The rearrangement links TRBV10-1 to TRBJ1-2, with a weak D call TRBD1 (5 bases). This CDR3 is built from 13 residues. The germline V and J ends were trimmed by 2 bases and 7 bases, with 11 bases remaining between them. CDR1 is WNHNN, CDR2 SYGVQD, per germline (reference sequence). CDR3: CASSENRGTGYTF. The CDR3 DNA reads TGCGCCAGCAGTGAGAATCGGGGGACTGGCTACACCTTC.

This chain joins TRBV19 and TRBJ2-2; TRBD2 aligns across 14 bases. The CDR3 contains 20 residues. Germline V lookup: CDR1 LNHDA, CDR2 SQIVND (reference sequence). J gave up 4 bases and V 0 bases, and 10 bases lay outside the gene matches. CDR3 nucleotide sequence: TGTGCCAGTAGTATAGAGGGACCGGGACTAGCGGGGGCGGGCACCGGGGAGCTGTTTTTT. As protein: CASSIEGPGLAGAGTGELFF.

V is TRBV20-1 and J is TRBJ1-1; D may be TRBD1 (6 bases). This CDR3 is 15 amino acids long. Deletions cut 3 bases from V and 1 base from J, with 15 bases between. Germline V gene sequence: CDR1 DFQATT, CDR2 SNEGSKA (reference sequence). Here the CDR3 DNA reads TGCAGTGCTAGTCCCCGGCAGGGGAGGAACACTGAAGCTTTCTTT. Protein product: CSASPRQGRNTEAFF.

This chain uses TRBV9 with TRBJ1-6; the D is unclear. Germline CDR1 SGDLS, CDR2 YYNGEE. The CDR3 extends over 14 amino acids. Trimming cost V 2 bases and J 4 bases, with 7 bases left between them. This CDR3 is CASSVLGYNSPLHF. The DNA for the CDR3 is TGTGCCAGCAGCGTTCTGGGGTATAATTCACCCCTCCACTTT.

The CDR3 loop is CASSLVTGGNTEAFF. CDR3 in DNA: TGCGCCAGCAGCTTGGTAACTGGGGGGAACACTGAAGCTTTCTTT. The chain combines TRBV5-1 with TRBJ1-1, with D possibly matching TRBD1 (5 bases). Trimming removed 0 bases from V and 1 base from J, with 10 bases in between. The CDR3 is 15 amino acids. Germline V gene lookup returns CDR1 SGHRS and CDR2 YFSETQ.

This rearrangement joins TRBV12-3 or TRBV12-4 to TRBJ1-2; D is perhaps TRBD1 (5 bases). V was trimmed by 8 bases and J by 7 bases, leaving 11 bases between them. The CDR3 loop spans 11 amino acids. The CDR3 DNA sequence: TGTGCCAGCGGAAGGGGACCTGGCTACACCTTC. This gives the protein CASGRGPGYTF.

This chain links TRBV15 with TRBJ1-4; D gene ambiguous. CDR1 and CDR2 (germline): LNHNV, YYDKDF (reference sequence). V lost 2 bases and J lost 0, with 4 bases in between. The CDR3 extends over 14 amino acids. CDR3 residues: CATSRLATNEKLFF. CDR3 sequence (DNA): TGTGCCACCAGCAGACTGGCAACTAATGAAAAACTGTTTTTT.

The V and J genes are TRBV18 and TRBJ2-7; D remains ambiguous. Germline CDR1 reads KGHSH; CDR2 reads LQKENI. The CDR3 sequence is 14 residues long. The V end was cut by 3 bases, the J end by 1 base, with 10 bases between. The CDR3 coding sequence is TGTGCCAGCTCACCGATGACTGCATCCTACGAGCAGTACTTC. Protein product: CASSPMTASYEQYF.

The rearrangement joins TRBV14 to TRBJ2-7, with 8 bases lining up with TRBD1. CDR3 length: 17 residues. The V and J ends lost 1 base and 9 bases, in that order; junction bases with no gene match: 17. Germline V CDR1 and CDR2: SGHDN, FVKESK. The CDR3 protein is CASSQAPGPGTGQGQYF. The CDR3 nucleotides are TGTGCCAGCAGCCAAGCCCCAGGGCCGGGGACAGGTCAAGGGCAGTACTTC.

In its sample, this clone was seen a few times. The chain joins TRBV4-1 to TRBJ1-1; 9 bases map to TRBD1. The CDR3 loop spans 18 amino acids. The germline CDR1 and CDR2 sequences are MGHRA and YSYEKL. J gave up 4 bases and V 0 bases, and 12 bases lay outside the gene matches. CDR3 protein: CASSQEGLDRGRSTEAFF. The CDR3 DNA reads TGCGCCAGCAGCCAAGAGGGCCTTGACAGGGGGAGGAGCACTGAAGCTTTCTTT.

A note on this clone: The same CDR3 also results from other DNA sequences found in this sample. J is TRBJ1-2 and V is TRBV3-1 (or the pseudogene TRBV3-2), with D maybe TRBD1 (5 bases). This CDR3 has 13 amino acids. V shed 2 bases and J shed 3 bases, with 7 bases lying between them. Germline CDR1 and CDR2: LGHDT and YNNKEL (reference sequence). The CDR3 region has the DNA TGTGCCAGCAGCCAAACAGGAGACTATGGCTACACCTTC. Its translation: CASSQTGDYGYTF.

The genes are TRBV20-1 and TRBJ1-5; maybe TRBD1 (5 bases). CDR1 is DFQATT and CDR2 is SNEGSKA in the germline V gene (reference sequence). The CDR3 totals 12 residues. The V end was cut by 3 bases, the J end by 4 bases, with 7 bases between. The CDR3 is CSASRTNQPQHF. The CDR3, as DNA: TGCAGTGCTAGTAGGACAAATCAGCCCCAGCATTTT.

J is TRBJ2-4 and V is TRBV5-1, with D unresolved. Trimming left V 3 bases short and J 1 base short, with 11 bases between. CDR1 and CDR2 (germline): SGHRS, YFSETQ. The CDR3 is 15 amino acids. Here the CDR3 DNA reads TGCGCCAGCAGCTCAGGTTTAGGGGCCAAAAACATTCAGTACTTC. The encoded protein is CASSSGLGAKNIQYF.

This sequence joins TRBV7-9 and TRBJ1-1; unclear D gene. This CDR3 is 15 amino acids long. The ends were cut back, 1 base at V and 2 bases at J, with 11 bases in the middle. In germline, CDR1 is SEHNR, CDR2 FQNEAQ (reference sequence). CDR3 amino acids: CASSLGGEGNTEAFF. In DNA, the CDR3 is TGTGCCAGCAGCTTAGGTGGGGAGGGTAACACTGAAGCTTTCTTT. Full variable domain (remainder filled in from reference TRBV7-9 and TRBJ1-1): DTGVSQNPRHKITKRGQNVTFRCDPISEHNRLYWYRQTLGQGPEFLTYFQNEAQLEKSRLLSDRFSAERPKGSFSTLEIQRTEQGDSAMYLCASSLGGEGNTEAFFGQGTRLTVV.

This rearrangement joins TRBV9 to TRBJ2-1, with 14 bases fitting TRBD2. Germline V gene lookup returns CDR1 SGDLS and CDR2 YYNGEE. The CDR3 is made up of 19 amino acids. Trimming removed 3 bases from V and 4 bases from J; junction bases left unmatched: 12. The CDR3 region has the DNA TGTGCCAGCAGCGGCGATTTCCAGGGACTAGCGGGGGTTTACAATGAGCAGTTCTTC. Translating it yields CASSGDFQGLAGVYNEQFF.

The rearrangement uses TRBV30 and TRBJ1-2, with TRBD1 identical over 7 bases. There are 16 residues in the CDR3. With 1 base clipped from V and 4 bases from J, the junction kept 12 bases outside the gene matches. Germline CDR1 and CDR2: GTSNPN and SVGIG (reference sequence). The CDR3 bases are TGTGCCTGGAGTGATTACGACAGGGTAGAGGGCTATGGCTACACCTTC. Translating it yields CAWSDYDRVEGYGYTF.

CDR3 bases: TGTGCCAGCAGTGACATGGGGGGCTATGGCTACACCTTC. This codes for CASSDMGGYGYTF. The chain recombines TRBV6-1 with TRBJ1-2, with D perhaps TRBD1 (5 bases). V was shortened by 3 bases and J by 4 bases, with 9 bases between the two germline ends. Germline V gives CDR1 MNHNS, CDR2 SASEGT. This CDR3 comprises 13 residues.

The CDR3 spells CASSLRIGTGGSPLHF. The DNA of the CDR3 is TGTGCCAGCAGTTTACGCATAGGGACAGGGGGGTCACCCCTCCACTTT. The chain has TRBV28 and TRBJ1-6; 11 bases fit TRBD1. CDR3 length equals 16 residues. Germline-derived CDR1 and CDR2 are MDHEN and SYDVKM. After removal of 2 bases from V and 10 bases from J, the junction contained 7 bases not matched to a gene. Filled out from reference TRBV28 and TRBJ1-6, the complete variable domain reads DVKVTQSSRYLVKRTGEKVFLECVQDMDHENMFWYRQDPGLGLRLIYFSYDVKMKEKGDIPEGYSVSREKKERFSLILESASTNQTSMYLCASSLRIGTGGSPLHFGNGTRLTVT.

The chain joins TRBV11-3 to TRBJ2-5; D ambiguous. This CDR3 has 13 amino acids. V dropped 6 bases and J dropped 5 bases, with 13 bases sitting between them. CDR1 and CDR2 (germline): SGHNT, YENEEA. CDR3 in amino acids: CASSTTIGETQYF. DNA for the CDR3: TGTGCCAGCAGTACAACCATTGGGGAGACCCAGTACTTC.

This sequence joins TRBV4-2 and TRBJ1-5, with unresolved D. This CDR3 is 12 amino acids long. The V end lost 0 bases, the J end lost 5 bases, and 2 bases lay between the germline ends. The V gene's germline CDR1 is LGHNA and CDR2 YNFKEQ. In DNA, the CDR3 is TGTGCCAGCAGCCAAGAACATCAGCCCCAGCATTTT. This gives the protein CASSQEHQPQHF.

This clone was counted only a few times. The gene calls are TRBV4-2 and TRBJ1-1; TRBD1 aligns across 7 bases. The CDR3 runs to 16 residues. Unmatched junction bases numbered 12, after V lost 4 bases and J lost 4 bases. Germline values: CDR1 LGHNA, CDR2 YNFKEQ. The CDR3 region has the DNA TGTGCCAGCAGCCTAGGGGACAGACTGGGAGGCACTGAAGCTTTCTTT. This codes for CASSLGDRLGGTEAFF.

The rearrangement links TRBV7-9 to TRBJ2-2; tentatively, D is TRBD1 or TRBD2 (5 bases each). V was clipped by 10 bases and J by 10 bases, with 25 bases between them. The V gene's germline CDR1 is SEHNR and CDR2 FQNEAQ (reference sequence). The CDR3 runs 15 residues. The DNA of the CDR3 is TGTGCCACTCACCGCCGGGACCGAGTCTTTGAGGAGCTGTTTTTT. Its translation: CATHRRDRVFEELFF.

The rearrangement links TRBV19 to TRBJ1-4; the D gene is possibly TRBD1 (5 bases). Germline V CDR1 and CDR2: LNHDA, SQIVND (reference sequence). This CDR3 is 15 amino acids long. V was trimmed by 5 bases and J by 7 bases, leaving 17 bases between them. In nucleotides, the CDR3 is TGTGCCAGTAGTCGCGGGGCCCCACCGTTTGAAAAACTGTTTTTT. Its protein product is CASSRGAPPFEKLFF. Supplemented by reference TRBV19 and TRBJ1-4, the full variable domain reads DGGITQSPKYLFRKEGQNVTLSCEQNLNHDAMYWYRQDPGQGLRLIYYSQIVNDFQKGDIAEGYSVSREKKESFPLTVTSAQKNPTAFYLCASSRGAPPFEKLFFGSGTQLSVL.

The gene calls are TRBV29-1 and TRBJ1-2; D uncertain. This CDR3 contains 9 residues. Germline V CDR1 and CDR2: SQVTM, ANQGSEA. V was trimmed by 4 bases and J by 11 bases, leaving 8 bases between them. CDR3 sequence reads: CSVGDQYTF. As DNA, the CDR3 is TGCAGCGTTGGTGATCAGTACACCTTC. Full variable domain (rest looked up from reference TRBV29-1 and TRBJ1-2): SAVISQKPSRDICQRGTSLTIQCQVDSQVTMMFWYRQQPGQSLTLIATANQGSEATYESGFVIDKFPISRPNLTFSTLTVSNMSPEDSSIYLCSVGDQYTFGSGTRLTVV.

V and J are TRBV3-1 (or the pseudogene TRBV3-2) and TRBJ2-1; TRBD2 aligns across 9 bases. Germline CDR1 is LGHDT and CDR2 is YNNKEL (reference sequence). V trimming: 1 base; J trimming: 9 bases; junction bases outside the gene matches: 4. The CDR3 is 14 residues long. CDR3 nucleotides: TGTGCCAGCAGCCAAGCTCGGCGGGGGGGTGAGCAGTTCTTC. Protein product: CASSQARRGGEQFF.

This clone was observed a single time. This chain uses TRBV6-5 with TRBJ2-1; a weak D match, TRBD2 (6 bases). The CDR3 runs to 14 residues. CDR1 MNHEY and CDR2 SVGAGI come from the germline V gene. V lost 6 bases and J lost 4, with 13 bases in between. The CDR3 DNA reads as TGTGCCAGCAGCACTAGACGGGAGTACAATGAGCAGTTCTTC. This translates into CASSTRREYNEQFF.

V and J are TRBV5-1 and TRBJ2-1, with 7 bases fitting TRBD2. CDR1 and CDR2 from the germline V gene are SGHRS and YFSETQ. V dropped 0 bases and J dropped 5; count of bases not matched to a gene: 8. The CDR3 loop spans 16 amino acids. Written as DNA, the CDR3 is TGCGCCAGCAGCTTGGCGGGGACTACCCCGGACAATGAGCAGTTCTTC. Amino acid sequence: CASSLAGTTPDNEQFF.